The next 27 T cell receptor beta chains were all read from a single sample in a study of cytomegalovirus exposure and HLA in healthy donors. The PCR was carried out with 60 Vbeta primers and 13 Jbeta primers. Here immunoSEQ multiplex PCR was the method, and the copy in TCRdb shows in-frame clones only, minus some. The sample consists of under 200,000 clones, 65% to 85% of them appearing once. Input material: PBMCs. The receptors were gathered from a woman aged 45-59 years in good health and CMV-seropositive.

This chain links TRBV27 with TRBJ1-1; TRBD1 matches 11 bases. The CDR3 has 17 amino acids. The junction had 12 bases not matched to a gene; V was cut back by 6 bases and J by 3 bases. The germline gives CDR1 MNHEY, CDR2 SMNVEV (reference sequence). The CDR3 coding sequence is TGTGCCAGCAGCGAGCCTCCCGGGACAGGGGGAGACACTGAAGCTTTCTTT. This codes for CASSEPPGTGGDTEAFF.

This chain connects TRBV7-9 to TRBJ1-1; possible D gene TRBD1, 5 bases. CDR3 length equals 12 residues. Germline lookup yields CDR1 SEHNR and CDR2 FQNEAQ (reference sequence). Trimming pared 4 bases from V and 9 bases from J, leaving 12 bases between. The CDR3: CASSSGGYQAFF. The CDR3, as DNA: TGTGCCAGCAGCTCGGGGGGTTACCAAGCTTTCTTT.

This clone appeared once. This chain links TRBV5-4 with TRBJ1-2; the match to TRBD1 covers 8 bases. The CDR3 runs to 16 residues. V was clipped by 5 bases and J by 4 bases; unmatched bases: 13. From germline, CDR1 is SGHNT and CDR2 YYREEE (reference sequence). The CDR3 sequence is CASRRASDRGVYGYTF. In DNA, the CDR3 is TGTGCCAGCAGACGAGCCAGCGACAGGGGTGTCTATGGCTACACCTTC.

The chain carries TRBV9 and TRBJ2-3, with a weak D call TRBD1 (5 bases). Germline V gene sequence: CDR1 SGDLS, CDR2 YYNGEE. The V and J ends lost 4 bases and 0 bases respectively, with 12 bases between them. This CDR3 comprises 15 residues. DNA of the CDR3: TGTGCCAGCAGCACTACGACAGCAAGCACAGATACGCAGTATTTT. Its translation is CASSTTTASTDTQYF.

The rearrangement joins TRBV4-3 to TRBJ1-1; the D gene is possibly TRBD1 (5 bases). The germline V gene has CDR1 LGHNA and CDR2 YSLEER. The germline V and J ends were trimmed by 0 bases and 5 bases, with 13 bases remaining between them. The CDR3 is made up of 15 amino acids. CDR3 coding DNA: TGCGCCAGCAGCCAAGATAATCAGGCAGGGACTGAAGCTTTCTTT. Its translation: CASSQDNQAGTEAFF.

V gene TRBV5-1 combines with J gene TRBJ2-5; 11 nucleotides agree with TRBD1. Trimming cost V 1 base and J 4 bases; bases outside gene matches: 3. The germline gives CDR1 SGHRS, CDR2 YFSETQ. This CDR3 has 15 residues. The chain's CDR3 is CASSLRTGGRETQYF. The CDR3 region has the DNA TGCGCCAGCAGCTTGCGGACAGGGGGCCGAGAGACCCAGTACTTC. Based on the CDR3 plus reference TRBV5-1 and TRBJ2-5, the full variable domain is KAGVTQTPRYLIKTRGQQVTLSCSPISGHRSVSWYQQTPGQGLQFLFEYFSETQRNKGNFPGRFSGRQFSNSRSEMNVSTLELGDSALYLCASSLRTGGRETQYFGPGTRLLVL.

This clone was recorded once. V is TRBV6-6 and J is TRBJ2-1; 7 bases align to TRBD2. Germline lookup yields CDR1 MNHNY and CDR2 SVGAGI (reference sequence). The CDR3 is made up of 11 amino acids. V gave up 7 bases and J gave up 12 bases; unmatched junction bases: 6. The CDR3 loop is CASILAGAQFF. In DNA, the CDR3 is TGTGCCAGCATATTAGCGGGTGCGCAGTTCTTC.

Only a few counts were recorded for this clone. The chain combines TRBV7-9 with TRBJ2-3, with 9 bases fitting TRBD1. CDR1 is SEHNR and CDR2 is FQNEAQ in the germline V gene (reference sequence). The CDR3 is 14 amino acids. Germline trimming cut 7 bases from V and 4 bases from J; bases unmatched to any gene: 6. The CDR3 sequence: CASTPGTGSDTQYF. CDR3 DNA: TGTGCCAGCACCCCCGGGACAGGGTCAGATACGCAGTATTTT.

Remarks on this clone: One end of the junction is discordant with germline, which a read error may explain. The chain employs TRBV7-7 and TRBJ1-1; 7 nucleotides align to TRBD1. The germline V gene encodes CDR1 SSHAT and CDR2 FNYEAQ (reference sequence). CDR3 length: 13 amino acids. Here the CDR3 DNA reads TGTGCTAGCAGCCGGGACAGGAACACTGAAGCTTTCTTT. It codes for CASSRDRNTEAFF.

This clone occurred a few times. The chain employs TRBV13 and TRBJ2-6; 10 positions agree with TRBD2. The length of the CDR3 is 18 residues. The germline CDR1 and CDR2 sequences are PRHDT and FYEKMQ (reference sequence). V dropped 3 bases and J dropped 3; count of bases not matched to a gene: 8. The DNA of the CDR3 is TGTGCCAGCAGCTTTCCTAGCGGGAGCGACTATGGGGCCAACGTCCTGACTTTC. Amino acids: CASSFPSGSDYGANVLTF.

The J gene is TRBJ2-5, the V gene TRBV5-4; the match to TRBD2 covers 13 bases. V shed 0 bases and J 1 base; nucleotides not matched to a gene: 3. CDR1 SGHNT and CDR2 YYREEE come from the germline V gene (reference sequence). The CDR3 has 17 residues. The DNA for the CDR3 is TGTGCCAGCAGCTTGGGACTAGCGGGGGGAGGCCAAGAGACCCAGTACTTC. Residues: CASSLGLAGGGQETQYF.

The chain is built from TRBV7-2 and TRBJ1-3; no definite D call. Between the trimmed V and J ends, which lost 1 base and 0 bases, there was a span of 13 bases. The CDR3 consists of 17 residues. The germline gives CDR1 SGHTA, CDR2 FQGNSA. CDR3 DNA: TGTGCCAGCAGCTTAGTTCGTCCGTTTAGCTCTGGAAACACCATATATTTT. Protein product: CASSLVRPFSSGNTIYF.

The chain employs TRBV28 and TRBJ2-1, with 7 bases identical to TRBD2. J was trimmed by 3 bases and V by 4 bases; bases with no gene match: 15. This CDR3 region has 18 residues. The germline V gene has CDR1 MDHEN and CDR2 SYDVKM. CDR3 sequence reads: CASSSLGSRDYHYNEQFF. CDR3 sequence (DNA): TGTGCCAGCAGTTCCCTGGGGAGTCGGGACTACCACTACAATGAGCAGTTCTTC.

The CDR3 protein is CASSLWGGQTEAFF. For the CDR3, the DNA is TGTGCCAGCAGTTTATGGGGGGGTCAGACTGAAGCTTTCTTT. The chain has TRBV27 and TRBJ1-1; TRBD1 might be the D (5 bases). CDR3 length: 14 residues. The V end was cut by 1 base, the J end by 5 bases, with 11 bases between. Germline V lookup: CDR1 MNHEY, CDR2 SMNVEV (reference sequence).

The chain combines TRBV5-4 with TRBJ2-3; 11 bases map to TRBD2. V shed 3 bases and J 5 bases; nucleotides not matched to a gene: 8. This CDR3 has 16 residues. Per the germline V gene, CDR1 is SGHNT and CDR2 is YYREEE (reference sequence). The CDR3 DNA is TGTGCCAGCAGCTCGATAGCGGGGGGGCCGGGAGATACGCAGTATTTT. Translation: CASSSIAGGPGDTQYF.

For this clone: In the same sample, other DNA sequences code for this CDR3. The chain has TRBV18 and TRBJ1-5; D remains unclear. Germline V gene data show CDR1 as KGHSH and CDR2 as LQKENI. The CDR3 is 13 amino acids. V lost 2 bases and J 2 bases, leaving 4 bases between the germline ends. CDR3 DNA sequence: TGTGCCAGCTCACCAGGGCGCAATCAGCCCCAGCATTTT. Protein: CASSPGRNQPQHF.

CDR3 sequence: CASSPTYSEAFF. For the CDR3, the DNA is TGTGCCAGCAGCCCAACCTACAGTGAAGCTTTCTTT. V and J are TRBV6-1 and TRBJ1-1; D unresolved. Germline V CDR1 and CDR2: MNHNS, SASEGT. The CDR3 totals 12 residues. The V and J ends lost 6 bases and 7 bases respectively, with 12 bases between them.

This chain links TRBV4-1 with TRBJ1-2; D perhaps matches TRBD1 (6 bases). CDR1 MGHRA and CDR2 YSYEKL come from the germline V gene. CDR3 size: 15 residues. V was shortened by 2 bases and J by 5 bases, with 15 bases between the two germline ends. For the CDR3, the DNA is TGCGCCAGCAGCCAAACAGGGAGTGGTGGGTATGGCTACACCTTC. Residues: CASSQTGSGGYGYTF.

The genes are TRBV2 and TRBJ2-5; 7 positions agree with TRBD1. The CDR3 loop spans 16 amino acids. From germline, CDR1 is SNHLY and CDR2 FYNNEI. The junction had 15 bases not matched to a gene; V was cut back by 6 bases and J by 5 bases. The CDR3 sequence: CASSQSTETGLETQYF. CDR3 nucleotide sequence: TGTGCCAGCAGCCAATCCACCGAGACAGGGTTGGAGACCCAGTACTTC.

This chain links TRBV5-1 with TRBJ1-1, with 10 bases lining up with TRBD1. The CDR3 has 14 residues. The junction had 4 bases not matched to a gene; V was cut back by 0 bases and J by 8 bases. Per germline, CDR1 SGHRS and CDR2 YFSETQ. The CDR3, as DNA: TGCGCCAGCAGCTTGGGGGGACAGGGGAGAGAAGCTTTCTTT. Its translation: CASSLGGQGREAFF.

The sample holds a few counts of this clone. V and J are TRBV2 and TRBJ2-3, with D perhaps matching TRBD2 (5 bases). Between the trimmed V and J ends, which lost 8 bases and 6 bases, there was a span of 18 bases. This CDR3 is 14 amino acids long. From germline, CDR1 is SNHLY and CDR2 FYNNEI. The CDR3 here is CASWARGPSDTQYF. CDR3 coding DNA: TGTGCCAGCTGGGCCCGGGGTCCTTCCGATACGCAGTATTTT.

This rearrangement joins TRBV19 to TRBJ2-2; 10 bases match TRBD1. V gave up 3 bases and J gave up 7 bases; unmatched junction bases: 5. There are 15 residues in the CDR3. Germline CDR1 and CDR2: LNHDA and SQIVND (reference sequence). The CDR3 reads CASSIDRGQDGELFF. The CDR3, as DNA: TGTGCCAGTAGTATCGACAGGGGGCAAGACGGGGAGCTGTTTTTT.

CDR3 protein: CASSLDSLNTEAFF. The DNA of the CDR3 is TGTGCCAGCAGCCTAGACAGCCTGAACACTGAAGCTTTCTTT. The rearrangement links TRBV6-5 to TRBJ1-1; possibly TRBD1 for D (5 bases). Germline CDR1 and CDR2: MNHEY and SVGAGI. The CDR3 is 14 amino acids. V dropped 6 bases and J dropped 0 bases, with 11 bases sitting between them.

The chain carries TRBV9 and TRBJ2-2; possibly TRBD2 for D (6 bases). This CDR3 contains 15 residues. V was pared by 3 bases and J by 1 base, with 10 bases between. The germline CDR1 and CDR2 sequences are SGDLS and YYNGEE. CDR3 bases: TGTGCCAGCAGCGCGGGACTGGAGAACACCGGGGAGCTGTTTTTT. Translating gives CASSAGLENTGELFF.

This chain uses TRBV4-3 with TRBJ2-1; 9 nucleotides align to TRBD1. With V trimmed by 0 bases and J by 7 bases, 13 bases remained unmatched. The germline CDR1 and CDR2 sequences are LGHNA and YSLEER. This CDR3 spans 18 amino acids. CDR3 in DNA: TGCGCCAGCAGCCAAGATCCCCCCCGACAGGGGGGAGGAAATGAGCAGTTCTTC. Residues: CASSQDPPRQGGGNEQFF.

The CDR3 loop reads CASSARGGPIVATQYF. The CDR3, as DNA: TGTGCCAGCAGCGCTAGGGGGGGCCCGATTGTTGCTACGCAGTATTTT. V usage is TRBV21-1 and J usage is TRBJ2-3; the table calls TRBD2, which could not be checked here. TRBV21-1 constitutes a pseudogene. The CDR3 length is 16 residues.

J is TRBJ1-2 and V is TRBV30, with 7 positions matching TRBD1. This CDR3 spans 14 amino acids. The germline gives CDR1 GTSNPN, CDR2 SVGIG (reference sequence). Trimming at V came to 1 base and at J to 4 bases, leaving 6 bases not matched to a gene. CDR3 residues: CAWSGQGAGYGYTF. CDR3 sequence (DNA): TGTGCCTGGAGTGGACAGGGCGCTGGCTATGGCTACACCTTC.